These T cell receptor beta chains were read from a single sample in a study of T cells in Graves' hyperthyroidism and ophthalmopathy. TCRdb analysed the multiplex PCR reads with MiXCR anew, one entry per CDR3 protein. The table has approximately 400,000 distinct CDR3 sequences, 15% to 18% seen once; the top ten hold approximately 7.5%. Source material: blood. The receptors were gathered from a woman aged 18-29 years with Graves' hyperthyroidism. The CDR3 runs from the conserved cysteine through the conserved F or W. D genes are given only for firm matches. Clone size, where shown, is once, few, many, or a class for clones that have expanded.

clone_size d_call j_call v_call cdr3_aa cdr3_nt
many NA TRBJ2-7 TRBV5-6 CASSPDTIREQYF TGTGCCAGCAGCCCGGACACTATAAGGGAGCAGTACTTC
few TRBD1 TRBJ2-1 TRBV19 CASRIGQGNNEQFF TGTGCCAGTCGAATTGGACAGGGGAATAATGAGCAGTTCTTC
many NA TRBJ1-6 TRBV3-1 CASSQGPRGFRVNSPLHF TGTGCCAGCAGCCAAGGGCCCAGGGGTTTTCGGGTGAATTCACCCCTCCACTTT
many NA TRBJ1-2 TRBV2 CASTLRGDGYGYTF TGTGCCAGCACCCTTAGGGGGGATGGGTATGGCTACACCTTC
NA TRBD1 TRBJ2-3 TRBV6-5 CASSSRWQGVLFEYF TGTGCCAGCAGTTCCCGCTGGCAGGGGGTCCTATTTGAGTATTTT
many NA TRBJ2-5 TRBV19 CASPRDGKETQYF TGTGCCAGCCCGAGGGACGGAAAAGAGACCCAGTACTTC
many NA TRBJ2-1 TRBV5-1 CASRQAYNEQFF TGCGCCAGCAGACAGGCCTACAATGAGCAGTTCTTC
many TRBD1 TRBJ2-7 TRBV20-1 CSARDPAGGNEQYF TGCAGTGCTAGAGATCCGGCAGGGGGAAACGAGCAGTACTTC
NA NA TRBJ1-1 TRBV19 CASSIGSRGPAFF TGTGCCAGTAGTATAGGGTCTCGAGGTCCAGCTTTCTTT
few NA TRBJ1-5 TRBV19 CASSIAAGANQPQHF TGTGCCAGTAGTATAGCAGCCGGAGCGAATCAGCCCCAGCATTTT
many TRBD1 TRBJ2-7 TRBV9 CASSGTGRLQYF TGTGCCAGCAGCGGGACAGGGCGATTGCAGTACTTC
many NA TRBJ1-2 TRBV2 CASRTGHLNYGYTF TGTGCCAGCAGAACGGGACACCTGAACTATGGCTACACCTTC
many NA TRBJ1-3 TRBV6-1 CASSERGGGGNTIYF TGTGCCAGCAGTGAACGAGGGGGTGGAGGAAACACCATATATTTT
many NA TRBJ1-1 TRBV10-3 CAISESEGREAFF TGTGCCATCAGTGAGTCGGAGGGCAGAGAAGCTTTCTTT
many NA TRBJ2-5 TRBV3-1 CASSQGWASRKETQYF TGTGCCAGCAGCCAAGGGTGGGCTAGCAGAAAGGAGACCCAGTACTTC
many TRBD2 TRBJ2-2 TRBV7-9 CASSSRTSGTGGELFF TGTGCCAGCAGCTCAAGGACTAGCGGGACCGGCGGGGAGCTGTTTTTT